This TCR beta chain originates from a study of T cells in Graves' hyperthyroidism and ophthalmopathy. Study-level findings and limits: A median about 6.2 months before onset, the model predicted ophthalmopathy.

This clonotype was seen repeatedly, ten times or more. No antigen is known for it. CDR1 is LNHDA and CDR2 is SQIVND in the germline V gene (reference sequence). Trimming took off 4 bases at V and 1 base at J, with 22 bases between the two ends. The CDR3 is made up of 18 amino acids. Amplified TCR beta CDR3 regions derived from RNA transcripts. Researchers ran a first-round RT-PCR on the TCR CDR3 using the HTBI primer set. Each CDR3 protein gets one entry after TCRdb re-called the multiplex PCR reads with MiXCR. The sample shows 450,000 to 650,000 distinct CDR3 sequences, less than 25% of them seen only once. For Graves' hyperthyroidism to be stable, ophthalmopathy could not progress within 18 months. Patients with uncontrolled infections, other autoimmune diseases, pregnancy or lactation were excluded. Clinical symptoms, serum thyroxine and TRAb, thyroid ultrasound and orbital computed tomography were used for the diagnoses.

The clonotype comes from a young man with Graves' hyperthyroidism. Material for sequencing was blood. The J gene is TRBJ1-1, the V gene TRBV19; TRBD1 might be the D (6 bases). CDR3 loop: CASSKSRDTRPWNTEAFF. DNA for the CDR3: TGTGCCAGTAGTAAAAGCCGGGACACCCGTCCTTGGAACACTGAAGCTTTCTTT.